This is a list of T cell receptor beta chains from one sample in a study of blood T cell repertoires in COVID-19. Using immunoSEQ multiplex PCR, the repertoire was profiled, and TCRdb retains in-frame clones only, with some absent. The sample yields roughly 140,000 clones, around 90% seen once. Sequenced: peripheral blood. The receptor set was obtained from a woman aged 60-75 years with active or convalescent COVID-19. The CDR3 runs from the conserved cysteine through the conserved F or W. A D gene is named only where the DNA matches it firmly. Clone sizes are given selectively: once, few, many, or a class where the clone is expanded.

V	J	size	D	length	CDR3	DNA
TRBV12-3/TRBV12-4	TRBJ1-2	-	-	12	CASQSTGYGYTF	TGTGCCAGCCAATCCACAGGTTATGGCTACACCTTC
TRBV4-3	TRBJ2-1	-	-	14	CASSQDPGGNEQFF	TGCGCCAGCAGCCAAGATCCCGGGGGCAATGAGCAGTTCTTC
TRBV10-2	TRBJ1-2	-	TRBD1	15	CASSELGQGDYGYTF	TGCGCCAGCAGTGAGCTTGGACAGGGTGACTATGGCTACACCTTC
TRBV6-5	TRBJ1-1	few	-	14	CASSSRWRDTEAFF	TGTGCCAGCAGTTCGAGATGGAGGGACACTGAAGCTTTCTTT
TRBV7-9	TRBJ1-2	-	TRBD1	13	CASSPGTVEGYTF	TGTGCCAGCAGCCCCGGGACAGTGGAAGGCTACACCTTC
TRBV4-3	TRBJ1-4	-	-	15	CASSQEGTGNEKLFF	TGCGCCAGCAGCCAAGAGGGCACAGGAAATGAAAAACTGTTTTTT
TRBV19	TRBJ2-3	-	TRBD2	15	CASSSPGLARDTQYF	TGTGCCAGTAGTTCTCCGGGACTAGCCCGAGATACGCAGTATTTT
TRBV15	TRBJ1-4	-	-	17	CATSRGVRTGSGEKLFF	TGTGCCACCAGCAGAGGAGTACGTACAGGGTCGGGTGAAAAACTGTTTTTT
TRBV2	TRBJ2-3	-	-	14	CASMGWGVTDTQYF	TGTGCCAGCATGGGGTGGGGGGTCACAGATACGCAGTATTTT
TRBV2	TRBJ1-1	few	-	16	CASRAPLRLRDTEAFF	TGTGCCAGCAGGGCCCCCCTTCGGTTGAGGGACACTGAAGCTTTCTTT
TRBV6-5	TRBJ2-1	-	-	15	CASSSAGTPDGEQFF	TGTGCCAGCAGTTCAGCCGGGACACCGGACGGTGAGCAGTTCTTC
TRBV7-2	TRBJ2-3	-	TRBD2	16	CASSLTSGGGTDTQYF	TGTGCCAGCAGCTTGACTAGCGGGGGGGGCACAGATACGCAGTATTTT
TRBV6-6	TRBJ1-1	-	-	14	CASSLEGGNTEAFF	TGTGCCAGCAGTCTCGAGGGAGGGAACACTGAAGCTTTCTTT
TRBV5-4	TRBJ1-1	few	TRBD1	16	CASSPGIRDRDTEAFF	TGTGCCAGCAGCCCAGGAATTCGGGACAGAGACACTGAAGCTTTCTTT
TRBV5-6	TRBJ1-6	-	-	15	CASQAGGRVLSPLHF	TGTGCCAGCCAGGCCGGCGGGCGAGTGTTGTCACCCCTCCACTTT